A single T cell receptor (beta chain) is shown here with its context. What it recognizes is unknown. These data originate in a study of T cells expressing NK-cell markers. The overall study: Cells sorted as CD3+CD56+NKG2C+, CD3+CD56+NKG2C- and CD3+CD56-NKG2C+ T cells supplied the TCR beta repertoires. Findings of the study overall: Several donors had dominant NKG2C+ clonotypes that comprised about 1.0-7.0% of their CD8+ T cells. The CD3+CD56-NKG2C+ fraction of a handful of donors was also led by these clonotypes.

Germline-derived CDR1 and CDR2 are SGHRS and YFSETQ. CDR3 size: 13 residues. Researchers built TCR beta cDNA using 5'RACE template switching with UMIs. TCRdb re-called the 5' RACE reads, yielding one record per CDR3 amino acid sequence without DNA. The listing records approximately 460,000 distinct CDR3 sequences. The receptor was isolated from a woman aged 18 to 75 in good health. The chain has TRBV5-1 and TRBJ2-5; without DNA, the TCRdb call of TRBD1 cannot be checked. The sample comprised blood T cells: a sorted CD56 or NKG2C T cell subset, CD4+ or CD8+ T cells, or bulk PBMC T cells (not recorded which). CDR3 loop: CASSSTGVETQYF.